This T cell receptor beta chain was found in a study of PD-1 blockade in classical Hodgkin lymphoma. Study at large: The patients were dosed with nivolumab 3 mg/kg, infused intravenously every 2 weeks. Study findings and constraints: The diversity seen at baseline in complete responders resembled that of newly diagnosed patients. Anyone who began nivolumab under 1 year after ASCT was excluded.

Using immunoSEQ multiplex PCR, the repertoire was profiled, and TCRdb retains in-frame clones only, with some absent. The sample records around 9,600 clones, around 75% being singletons. Time point specified: cycle 4 day 1 (C4D1), after 6 weeks of nivolumab. Each patient's relapse followed autologous stem cell transplantation, and brentuximab vedotin exposure varied. Thawed PBMCs were the source of CD4+ T cells, purified by magnetic negative selection. Complete response, partial response or progressive disease was recorded as best response. V lost 1 base to trimming and J lost 0 bases, with 12 bases between them. CDR3 length: 16 residues. Germline V gene lookup returns CDR1 LNHDA and CDR2 SQIVND (reference sequence). As concerns this clone: Its antigen is unidentified.

This sequence was found in a human donor with classical Hodgkin lymphoma. The V gene is TRBV19, the J gene TRBJ1-2; D remains unclear. The specimen was CD4+ T cells from blood, collected before the fourth cycle of nivolumab. The CDR3 region is CASSIAWRRANYGYTF. CDR3 DNA sequence: TGTGCCAGTAGTATAGCCTGGCGGCGAGCTAACTATGGCTACACCTTC. The full variable domain, rest sourced from reference TRBV19 and TRBJ1-2, is DGGITQSPKYLFRKEGQNVTLSCEQNLNHDAMYWYRQDPGQGLRLIYYSQIVNDFQKGDIAEGYSVSREKKESFPLTVTSAQKNPTAFYLCASSIAWRRANYGYTFGSGTRLTVV.